These 3 T cell receptor beta chains came from one sample sequenced in a study of blood T cell repertoires in COVID-19. Repertoires were generated with immunoSEQ multiplex PCR, while TCRdb's copy carries only in-frame clones and drops some. Among hundreds of thousands of clones listed, about four fifths were seen once. Sequenced input: PBMCs or T cells enriched from blood (not recorded which). All receptors derive from a man in his forties or fifties who had been exposed to COVID-19.

The rearrangement links TRBV7-9 to TRBJ2-5; TRBD2 aligns across 10 bases. After removal of 5 bases from V and 7 bases from J, the junction contained 7 bases not matched to a gene. Germline lookup yields CDR1 SEHNR and CDR2 FQNEAQ (reference sequence). CDR3 length equals 14 residues. This CDR3 is CASSPGLARGTQYF. The CDR3 bases are TGTGCCAGCAGCCCGGGACTAGCGAGGGGGACCCAGTACTTC.

The chain has TRBV11-3 and TRBJ2-1; D unclear. This CDR3 contains 13 residues. The V and J ends lost 5 bases and 0 bases respectively, with 5 bases between them. Germline V gene lookup returns CDR1 SGHNT and CDR2 YENEEA. CDR3 in amino acids: CASSESSYNEQFF. CDR3 DNA: TGTGCCAGCAGCGAGAGCTCCTACAATGAGCAGTTCTTC.

This chain links TRBV7-9 with TRBJ2-5, with 8 bases that match TRBD2. V dropped 1 base and J dropped 4; count of bases not matched to a gene: 2. CDR1 and CDR2 (germline): SEHNR, FQNEAQ (reference sequence). The CDR3 is made up of 14 amino acids. The CDR3 region has the DNA TGTGCCAGCAGCTTAGAGCGGGGGCGAGAGACCCAGTACTTC. Translation gives CASSLERGRETQYF.